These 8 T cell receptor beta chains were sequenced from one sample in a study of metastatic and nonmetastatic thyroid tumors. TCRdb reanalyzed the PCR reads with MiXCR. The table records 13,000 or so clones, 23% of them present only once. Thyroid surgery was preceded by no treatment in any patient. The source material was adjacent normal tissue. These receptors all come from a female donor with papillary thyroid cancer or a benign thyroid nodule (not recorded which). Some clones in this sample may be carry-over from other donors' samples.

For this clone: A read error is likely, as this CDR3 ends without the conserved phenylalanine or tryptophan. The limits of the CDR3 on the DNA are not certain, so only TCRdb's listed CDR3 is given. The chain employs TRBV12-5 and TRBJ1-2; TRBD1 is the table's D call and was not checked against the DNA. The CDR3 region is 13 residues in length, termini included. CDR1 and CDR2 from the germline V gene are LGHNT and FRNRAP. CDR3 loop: CASAPQGYEGYAV.

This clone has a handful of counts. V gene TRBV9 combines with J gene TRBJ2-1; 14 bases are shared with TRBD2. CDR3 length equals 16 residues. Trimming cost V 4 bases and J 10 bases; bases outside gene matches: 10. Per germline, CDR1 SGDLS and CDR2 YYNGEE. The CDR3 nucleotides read TGTGCCAGCAGCCCCGGGGGGACTAGCGGGAGAGGGGAGCAGTTCTTC. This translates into CASSPGGTSGRGEQFF.

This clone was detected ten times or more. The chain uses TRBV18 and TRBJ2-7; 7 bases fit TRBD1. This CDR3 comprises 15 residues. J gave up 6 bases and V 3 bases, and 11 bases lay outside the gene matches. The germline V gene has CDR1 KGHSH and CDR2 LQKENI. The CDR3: CASSPTGEEWAEQYF. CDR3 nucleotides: TGTGCCAGCTCACCCACAGGGGAAGAATGGGCCGAGCAGTACTTC.

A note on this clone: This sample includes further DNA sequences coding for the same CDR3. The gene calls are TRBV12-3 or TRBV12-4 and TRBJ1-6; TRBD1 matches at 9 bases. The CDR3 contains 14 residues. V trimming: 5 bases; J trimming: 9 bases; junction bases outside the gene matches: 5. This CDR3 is CASSPGQGSSPLHF. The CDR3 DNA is TGTGCCAGCAGTCCGGGACAGGGTAGTTCACCCCTCCACTTT.

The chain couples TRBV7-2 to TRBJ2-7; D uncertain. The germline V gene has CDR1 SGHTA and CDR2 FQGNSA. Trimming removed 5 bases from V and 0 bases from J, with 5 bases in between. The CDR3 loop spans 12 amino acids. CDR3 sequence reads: CASSAPSYEQYF. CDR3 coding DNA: TGTGCCAGCAGCGCGCCCTCCTACGAGCAGTACTTC.

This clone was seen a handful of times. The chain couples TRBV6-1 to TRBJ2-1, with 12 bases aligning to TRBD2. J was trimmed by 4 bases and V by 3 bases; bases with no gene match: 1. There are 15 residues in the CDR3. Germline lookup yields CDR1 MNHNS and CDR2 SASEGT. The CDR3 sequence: CASSELAGGYNEQFF. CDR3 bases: TGTGCCAGCAGTGAGCTAGCGGGAGGGTACAATGAGCAGTTCTTC.

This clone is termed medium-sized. The CDR3 nucleotides are TGTGCCAGCAGCTTGGAAAAGATCTACGAGCAGTACTTC. Translating gives CASSLEKIYEQYF. This chain connects TRBV11-3 to TRBJ2-7; D gene ambiguous. CDR3 size: 13 residues. Trimming stripped 3 bases from V and 3 bases from J, with 9 bases between. CDR1 is SGHNT and CDR2 is YENEEA in the germline V gene.

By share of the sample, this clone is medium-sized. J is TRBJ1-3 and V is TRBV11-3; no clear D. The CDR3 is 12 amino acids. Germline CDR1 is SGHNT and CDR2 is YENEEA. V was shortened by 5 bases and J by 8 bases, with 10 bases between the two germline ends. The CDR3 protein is CASSLVPDTIYF. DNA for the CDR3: TGTGCCAGCAGCCTCGTCCCCGACACCATATATTTT. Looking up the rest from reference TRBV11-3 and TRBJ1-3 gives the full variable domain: EAGVVQSPRYKIIEKKQPVAFWCNPISGHNTLYWYLQNLGQGPELLIRYENEEAVDDSQLPKDRFSAERLKGVDSTLKIQPAELGDSAVYLCASSLVPDTIYFGEGSWLTVV.